Listed below are T cell receptor beta chains from one sample, sequenced in a study of blood T cell repertoires in COVID-19. TCRdb keeps only in-frame clones here, not all; method: immunoSEQ multiplex PCR. The sample contains 120,000 to 150,000 clones, about 83% of which appear only once. Sequencing input: peripheral blood. The receptors derive from a man between 25 and 39 years old with COVID-19, enrolled during active disease. The CDR3 runs from the conserved cysteine through the conserved F or W. Fields, in order: clone size, D gene, V gene, J gene, CDR3 protein, CDR3 DNA. D genes are given only for firm matches. Clone size is not always given. Where it is, it says once, few, many or a class for expanded clones.

clone_size: NA; d_call: NA; v_call: TRBV30; j_call: TRBJ1-2; cdr3_aa: CAWRDRKHQRYGYTF; cdr3_nt: TGTGCCTGGAGGGACAGAAAACACCAACGCTATGGCTACACCTTC
clone_size: once; d_call: TRBD2; v_call: TRBV24-1; j_call: TRBJ2-1; cdr3_aa: CATSSVGTSGSNEQFF; cdr3_nt: TGTGCCACCAGTTCGGTGGGGACTAGCGGATCTAATGAGCAGTTCTTC
clone_size: NA; d_call: NA; v_call: TRBV2; j_call: TRBJ2-7; cdr3_aa: CASNVGRAYEQYF; cdr3_nt: TGTGCCAGCAACGTCGGGCGGGCCTACGAGCAGTACTTC
clone_size: NA; d_call: NA; v_call: TRBV23-1; j_call: TRBJ2-7; cdr3_aa: CASTIARVIPAYEQYF; cdr3_nt: TGCGCCAGCACTATAGCTCGGGTTATTCCGGCCTACGAGCAGTACTTC
clone_size: NA; d_call: TRBD1; v_call: TRBV28; j_call: TRBJ1-2; cdr3_aa: CASSLIGQGETYGYTF; cdr3_nt: TGTGCCAGCAGTCTTATCGGACAGGGGGAAACTTATGGCTACACCTTC
clone_size: NA; d_call: NA; v_call: TRBV5-4; j_call: TRBJ1-2; cdr3_aa: CASSQGGDGYTF; cdr3_nt: TGTGCCAGCAGCCAAGGGGGGGATGGCTACACCTTC
clone_size: NA; d_call: TRBD2; v_call: TRBV4-2; j_call: TRBJ2-2; cdr3_aa: CASSLARGREAGELFF; cdr3_nt: TGTGCCAGCAGCCTCGCCCGCGGGAGAGAGGCCGGGGAGCTGTTTTTT
clone_size: NA; d_call: NA; v_call: TRBV5-6; j_call: TRBJ2-2; cdr3_aa: CASSLARGELFF; cdr3_nt: TGTGCCAGCAGCTTGGCACGGGGGGAGCTGTTTTTT
clone_size: NA; d_call: NA; v_call: TRBV7-2; j_call: TRBJ1-2; cdr3_aa: CASSLENNRNYGYTF; cdr3_nt: TGTGCCAGCAGCTTAGAAAACAACCGTAACTATGGCTACACCTTC
clone_size: NA; d_call: NA; v_call: TRBV19; j_call: TRBJ1-2; cdr3_aa: CASLQGLGYTF; cdr3_nt: TGTGCCAGTCTTCAGGGGCTGGGCTACACCTTC
clone_size: NA; d_call: TRBD1; v_call: TRBV3-1/TRBV3-2; j_call: TRBJ1-2; cdr3_aa: CASSQGSGGRGYTF; cdr3_nt: TGTGCCAGCAGCCAAGGGTCAGGGGGGAGAGGCTACACCTTC
clone_size: NA; d_call: TRBD2; v_call: TRBV30; j_call: TRBJ2-3; cdr3_aa: CAWGPGGGDTQYF; cdr3_nt: TGTGCCTGGGGTCCGGGAGGGGGAGATACGCAGTATTTT
clone_size: NA; d_call: TRBD2; v_call: TRBV5-4; j_call: TRBJ2-1; cdr3_aa: CASSLGEGVLYEQFF; cdr3_nt: TGTGCCAGCAGCTTGGGGGAGGGCGTACTCTATGAGCAGTTCTTC
clone_size: NA; d_call: NA; v_call: TRBV11-3; j_call: TRBJ2-7; cdr3_aa: CASSPTDSYEQYF; cdr3_nt: TGTGCCAGCAGCCCTACGGACAGCTACGAGCAGTACTTC
clone_size: NA; d_call: NA; v_call: TRBV24-1; j_call: TRBJ2-3; cdr3_aa: CATTGSVRTDTQYF; cdr3_nt: TGTGCCACCACCGGGAGTGTTCGCACAGATACGCAGTATTTT
clone_size: NA; d_call: TRBD2; v_call: TRBV10-1; j_call: TRBJ2-3; cdr3_aa: CASSDSGLAGDTDTQYF; cdr3_nt: TGCGCCAGCAGTGACTCCGGACTAGCGGGAGACACAGATACGCAGTATTTT
clone_size: few; d_call: TRBD1; v_call: TRBV2; j_call: TRBJ1-1; cdr3_aa: CARQGAHTEAFF; cdr3_nt: TGTGCCAGACAGGGGGCGCACACTGAAGCTTTCTTT
clone_size: NA; d_call: TRBD1; v_call: TRBV10-3; j_call: TRBJ2-7; cdr3_aa: CAISATGQSYEQYF; cdr3_nt: TGTGCCATCAGTGCGACAGGGCAGTCCTACGAGCAGTACTTC
clone_size: NA; d_call: TRBD1; v_call: TRBV27; j_call: TRBJ2-7; cdr3_aa: CASSFGGQGVYEQYF; cdr3_nt: TGTGCCAGCTCCTTCGGGGGACAGGGGGTCTACGAGCAGTACTTC
clone_size: once; d_call: TRBD1; v_call: TRBV19; j_call: TRBJ1-1; cdr3_aa: CASSRQGTTEAFF; cdr3_nt: TGTGCCAGTAGTAGACAGGGAACCACTGAAGCTTTCTTT
clone_size: NA; d_call: NA; v_call: TRBV6-2/TRBV6-3; j_call: TRBJ2-5; cdr3_aa: CASSYSPASREWLETQYF; cdr3_nt: TGTGCCAGCAGTTACTCTCCCGCCTCACGGGAGTGGCTGGAGACCCAGTACTTC
clone_size: NA; d_call: TRBD2; v_call: TRBV10-1; j_call: TRBJ2-1; cdr3_aa: CASSSPGTSGSSSYNEQFF; cdr3_nt: TGCGCCAGCAGTTCCCCCGGGACTAGCGGGAGCAGCTCCTACAATGAGCAGTTCTTC
clone_size: NA; d_call: NA; v_call: TRBV6-5; j_call: TRBJ1-1; cdr3_aa: CASRPGWGNTEAFF; cdr3_nt: TGTGCCAGCAGACCGGGGTGGGGGAACACTGAAGCTTTCTTT
clone_size: NA; d_call: NA; v_call: TRBV27; j_call: TRBJ1-1; cdr3_aa: CASSHQDRRLAFF; cdr3_nt: TGTGCCAGCAGTCACCAGGACAGAAGGCTAGCTTTCTTT
clone_size: NA; d_call: TRBD1; v_call: TRBV6-5; j_call: TRBJ2-5; cdr3_aa: CASSYSTGGETQYF; cdr3_nt: TGTGCCAGCAGTTACTCGACAGGGGGAGAGACCCAGTACTTC
clone_size: NA; d_call: NA; v_call: TRBV5-4; j_call: TRBJ2-3; cdr3_aa: CASSPRILLSTDMQYF; cdr3_nt: TGTGCCAGCAGCCCTCGTATTCTGTTATCCACAGATATGCAGTATTTT
clone_size: NA; d_call: TRBD2; v_call: TRBV11-2; j_call: TRBJ2-7; cdr3_aa: CASSLGGGSPYEQYF; cdr3_nt: TGTGCCAGCAGCTTAGGTGGCGGGAGCCCCTACGAGCAGTACTTC
clone_size: NA; d_call: NA; v_call: TRBV9; j_call: TRBJ1-2; cdr3_aa: CASSVATEPTNYGYTF; cdr3_nt: TGTGCCAGCAGCGTAGCCACTGAACCAACTAACTATGGCTACACCTTC
clone_size: NA; d_call: NA; v_call: TRBV6-5; j_call: TRBJ2-1; cdr3_aa: CASSYTRNRGADEQFF; cdr3_nt: TGTGCCAGCAGTTACACCCGCAACCGGGGGGCCGATGAGCAGTTCTTC
clone_size: NA; d_call: NA; v_call: TRBV28; j_call: TRBJ2-7; cdr3_aa: CASRSGTYYEQYF; cdr3_nt: TGTGCCAGCCGTTCCGGGACATACTACGAGCAGTACTTC
clone_size: NA; d_call: NA; v_call: TRBV19; j_call: TRBJ1-1; cdr3_aa: CASSSGPYTEAFF; cdr3_nt: TGTGCCAGTAGTAGCGGGCCCTACACTGAAGCTTTCTTT
clone_size: NA; d_call: TRBD1; v_call: TRBV27; j_call: TRBJ1-5; cdr3_aa: CASTAYGDRVNQPQHF; cdr3_nt: TGTGCCAGCACCGCGTACGGAGACAGGGTTAATCAGCCCCAGCATTTT
clone_size: NA; d_call: TRBD2; v_call: TRBV28; j_call: TRBJ2-1; cdr3_aa: CASRWPRGEGSARGYNEQFF; cdr3_nt: TGTGCCAGCCGATGGCCCCGAGGGGAGGGTTCGGCGCGGGGTTACAATGAGCAGTTCTTC
clone_size: NA; d_call: TRBD1; v_call: TRBV2; j_call: TRBJ1-6; cdr3_aa: CASRGNRGNSPLHF; cdr3_nt: TGTGCCAGCAGGGGAAACAGGGGCAATTCACCCCTCCACTTT
clone_size: few; d_call: NA; v_call: TRBV14; j_call: TRBJ1-2; cdr3_aa: CASTLREGSDGYTF; cdr3_nt: TGTGCCAGCACCTTACGGGAGGGTAGTGATGGCTACACCTTC
clone_size: NA; d_call: TRBD1; v_call: TRBV29-1; j_call: TRBJ2-7; cdr3_aa: CSAKDRKGREQYF; cdr3_nt: TGCAGCGCCAAGGACAGGAAGGGGCGCGAGCAGTACTTC
clone_size: few; d_call: NA; v_call: TRBV27; j_call: TRBJ1-1; cdr3_aa: CASSLRGEAFF; cdr3_nt: TGTGCCAGCTCCCTCAGAGGTGAAGCTTTCTTT
clone_size: NA; d_call: NA; v_call: TRBV5-5; j_call: TRBJ1-1; cdr3_aa: CASSWAQGTNTEAFF; cdr3_nt: TGTGCCAGCAGCTGGGCACAGGGAACTAACACTGAAGCTTTCTTT
clone_size: NA; d_call: NA; v_call: TRBV28; j_call: TRBJ2-7; cdr3_aa: CASSPWTSTSYEQYF; cdr3_nt: TGTGCCAGCAGTCCCTGGACTTCTACCTCCTACGAGCAGTACTTC
clone_size: NA; d_call: TRBD2; v_call: TRBV18; j_call: TRBJ2-7; cdr3_aa: CASSPAGGGYEQYF; cdr3_nt: TGTGCCAGCTCACCAGCGGGGGGGGGCTACGAGCAGTACTTC